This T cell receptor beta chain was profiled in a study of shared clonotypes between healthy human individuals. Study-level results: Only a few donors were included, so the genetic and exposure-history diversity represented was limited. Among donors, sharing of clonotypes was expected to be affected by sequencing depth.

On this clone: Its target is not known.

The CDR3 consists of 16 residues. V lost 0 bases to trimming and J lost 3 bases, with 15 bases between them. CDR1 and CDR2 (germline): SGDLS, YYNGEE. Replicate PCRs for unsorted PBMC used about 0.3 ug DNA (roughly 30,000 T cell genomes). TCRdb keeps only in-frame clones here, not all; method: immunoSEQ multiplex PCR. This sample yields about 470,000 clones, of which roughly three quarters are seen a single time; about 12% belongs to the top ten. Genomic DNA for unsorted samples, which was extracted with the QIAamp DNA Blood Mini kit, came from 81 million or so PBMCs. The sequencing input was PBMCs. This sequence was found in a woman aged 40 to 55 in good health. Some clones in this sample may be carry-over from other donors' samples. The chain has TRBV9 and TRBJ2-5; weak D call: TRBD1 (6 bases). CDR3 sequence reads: CASSVGPLAGEETQYF. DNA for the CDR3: TGTGCCAGCAGCGTAGGCCCCCTGGCAGGGGAAGAGACCCAGTACTTC.